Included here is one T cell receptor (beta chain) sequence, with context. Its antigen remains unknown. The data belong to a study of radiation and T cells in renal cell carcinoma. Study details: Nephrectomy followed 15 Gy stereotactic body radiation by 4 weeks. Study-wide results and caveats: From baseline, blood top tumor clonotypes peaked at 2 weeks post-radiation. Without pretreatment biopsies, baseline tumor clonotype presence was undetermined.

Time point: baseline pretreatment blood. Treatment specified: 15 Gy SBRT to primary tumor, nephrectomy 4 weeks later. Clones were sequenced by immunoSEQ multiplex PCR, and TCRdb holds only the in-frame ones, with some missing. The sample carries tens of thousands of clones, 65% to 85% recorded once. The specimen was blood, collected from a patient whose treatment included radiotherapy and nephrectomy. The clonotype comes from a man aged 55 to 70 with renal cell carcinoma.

Written as DNA, the CDR3 is TGCGCCAGCAGCCAAGAGTCGGGACTCGGGGAGACCCAGTACTTC. Its protein product is CASSQESGLGETQYF. The gene calls are TRBV4-1 and TRBJ2-5; TRBD2 is a possible D gene (6 bases). V was pared by 0 bases and J by 5 bases, with 13 bases between. This CDR3 region has 15 residues. CDR1 and CDR2 (germline): MGHRA, YSYEKL.